This T cell receptor beta chain was obtained from a study of shared clonotypes between healthy human individuals. The protocol was immunoSEQ multiplex PCR, while the TCRdb copy is restricted to in-frame clones and leaves out a portion. The data show approximately 1.5 million clones, 95% to 99% seen once. Germline CDR1 is SGHRS and CDR2 is YFSETQ. V gave up 6 bases and J gave up 3 bases, with 16 bases separating them. This CDR3 contains 14 residues. Sequences were obtained from naive CD4+ T cells sorted from blood. The subset denotes: CD45RA+ positively selected. The chain is built from TRBV5-1 and TRBJ2-7; D is perhaps TRBD2 (5 bases). The receptor was derived from a man in his thirties or forties in good health. The DNA of the CDR3 is TGCGCCAGCACGGTGGATAGCGTTAGCTACGAGCAGTACTTC. This translates into CASTVDSVSYEQYF. Full variable domain (rest looked up from reference TRBV5-1 and TRBJ2-7): KAGVTQTPRYLIKTRGQQVTLSCSPISGHRSVSWYQQTPGQGLQFLFEYFSETQRNKGNFPGRFSGRQFSNSRSEMNVSTLELGDSALYLCASTVDSVSYEQYFGPGTRLTVT.